The clone carrying this T cell receptor beta chain appeared many times. The antigen is not known. The sample comes from a study of regulatory T cells in long-lasting Graves disease. Study findings and constraints: TRBV28, TRBJ1-2 and TRBJ2-5 were segments that persistent disease favored.

Germline lookup yields CDR1 SNHLY and CDR2 FYNNEI. V lost 6 bases to trimming and J lost 5 bases; unmatched junction nucleotides: 15. The CDR3 loop spans 16 amino acids. Time point described: newly diagnosed GD, antithyroid drugs for less than 3 months. Researchers made the TCR library from RNA that was extracted from PBMCs. Arm-PCR of CDR3 regions and iRepertoire HTBI primers were the basis on which TCR beta libraries were built. TCRdb re-analysed the multiplex PCR reads in MiXCR, keeping a single row per CDR3 protein. Altogether 400,000 to 650,000 distinct CDR3 sequences are present, about 16% being singletons, with the ten largest covering roughly 25%. The same data also contributed to another study, on T cells in Graves' hyperthyroidism and ophthalmopathy.

The TCR sequence derives from a woman aged 35 to 60 with Graves disease. The J gene is TRBJ2-5, the V gene TRBV2; 7 nucleotides agree with TRBD2. Sequencing used peripheral blood mononuclear cells (PBMCs), obtained at new diagnosis, from a patient treated with antithyroid drugs. The CDR3 region is CASRGIPGMGGETQYF. CDR3 DNA: TGTGCCAGCAGAGGAATTCCAGGGATGGGGGGGGAGACCCAGTACTTC. Full variable domain (rest looked up from reference TRBV2 and TRBJ2-5): EPEVTQTPSHQVTQMGQEVILRCVPISNHLYFYWYRQILGQKVEFLVSFYNNEISEKSEIFDDQFSVERPDGSNFTLKIRSTKLEDSAMYFCASRGIPGMGGETQYFGPGTRLLVL.